The 16 T cell receptor beta chains given below trace back to one sample, sequenced in a study of blood T cell repertoires in COVID-19. Profiling relied on immunoSEQ multiplex PCR, and the TCRdb table lists in-frame clones only, not all of them. The table lists roughly 200,000 clones, 89% of them singletons. The sequenced material came from peripheral blood. These receptors were collected from a man in his forties with acute or convalescent COVID-19.

J is TRBJ2-7 and V is TRBV3-1 (or the pseudogene TRBV3-2); D is unresolved. Germline assignment: CDR1 LGHDT and CDR2 YNNKEL (reference sequence). The CDR3 is made up of 14 amino acids. V was cut by 0 bases and J by 3 bases, with 9 bases left in between. CDR3 loop: CASSQDPSVYEQYF. The CDR3 DNA sequence: TGTGCCAGCAGCCAAGATCCCTCCGTCTACGAGCAGTACTTC.

V usage is TRBV6-5 and J usage is TRBJ2-7; a possible D gene is TRBD2 (5 bases). The germline CDR1 and CDR2 sequences are MNHEY and SVGAGI. The CDR3 is made up of 13 amino acids. Trimming cost V 7 bases and J 6 bases, with 16 bases left between them. The DNA of the CDR3 is TGTGCCAGCACGAACCCCGGGGAGTCCGAGCAGTACTTC. Amino acids: CASTNPGESEQYF.

The chain recombines TRBV30 with TRBJ2-1; 7 positions agree with TRBD2. Germline trimming cut 0 bases from V and 8 bases from J; bases unmatched to any gene: 7. CDR3 length equals 14 residues. Germline V gene lookup returns CDR1 GTSNPN and CDR2 SVGIG (reference sequence). The CDR3, as DNA: TGTGCCTGGAGTGTAGGGAGGGGTGGGGATGAGCAGTTCTTC. Protein: CAWSVGRGGDEQFF. Full variable domain (remainder filled in from reference TRBV30 and TRBJ2-1): SQTIHQWPATLVQPVGSPLSLECTVEGTSNPNLYWYRQAAGRGLQLLFYSVGIGQISSEVPQNLSASRPQDRQFILSSKKLLLSDSGFYLCAWSVGRGGDEQFFGPGTRLTVL.

This clone has just one count. The chain couples TRBV7-2 to TRBJ1-5, with 7 bases that match TRBD1. The V gene end was trimmed by 6 bases and the J gene end by 2 bases; junction bases not matched to a gene: 4. Per germline, CDR1 SGHTA and CDR2 FQGNSA. The CDR3 runs to 14 residues. CDR3 amino acids: CASRRQGGNQPQHF. The CDR3 DNA reads as TGTGCCAGCAGGCGACAGGGCGGCAATCAGCCCCAGCATTTT.

The CDR3 sequence: CASSSVDGNTYEQYF. The CDR3 nucleotides read TGTGCCAGCAGCTCCGTTGACGGGAATACCTACGAGCAGTACTTC. The rearrangement joins TRBV7-8 to TRBJ2-7; weak D call: TRBD2 (5 bases). CDR1 and CDR2 (germline): SGHVS, FQNEAQ. The CDR3 extends over 15 amino acids. V gave up 4 bases and J gave up 2 bases, with 15 bases separating them.

This rearrangement joins TRBV6-2 or TRBV6-3 to TRBJ2-7; possible D gene TRBD1, 6 bases. Germline CDR1 and CDR2: MNHEY and SVGEGT. V lost 0 bases, J lost 4 bases, and 7 bases lay in between. This CDR3 spans 13 amino acids. The CDR3 loop is CASSYSRGYEQYF. The CDR3 DNA sequence: TGTGCCAGCAGTTACTCCAGGGGATACGAGCAGTACTTC.

The V call is TRBV5-1, the J call TRBJ2-7, with 12 bases fitting TRBD1. The CDR3 contains 12 residues. Germline-derived CDR1 and CDR2 are SGHRS and YFSETQ. Germline trimming cut 4 bases from V and 9 bases from J; bases unmatched to any gene: 2. CDR3 nucleotides: TGCGCCAGCAGCGGGACAGGGGGCGGGCAGTACTTC. Translating it yields CASSGTGGGQYF. Supplemented by reference TRBV5-1 and TRBJ2-7, the full variable domain reads KAGVTQTPRYLIKTRGQQVTLSCSPISGHRSVSWYQQTPGQGLQFLFEYFSETQRNKGNFPGRFSGRQFSNSRSEMNVSTLELGDSALYLCASSGTGGGQYFGPGTRLTVT.

This clone has only one observation. The chain is built from TRBV19 and TRBJ1-3, with D tentatively TRBD1 (6 bases). V lost 2 bases, J lost 0 bases, and 20 bases lay in between. CDR3 length: 19 residues. The germline gives CDR1 LNHDA, CDR2 SQIVND (reference sequence). CDR3 amino acids: CASSIRVGAQRSSGNTIYF. In DNA, the CDR3 is TGTGCCAGTAGTATACGAGTGGGGGCACAGCGCTCCTCTGGAAACACCATATATTTT.

The J gene is TRBJ1-2, the V gene TRBV9; a weak D match, TRBD1 (5 bases). This CDR3 spans 12 amino acids. The germline gives CDR1 SGDLS, CDR2 YYNGEE. V lost 4 bases and J lost 8, with 12 bases in between. CDR3: CASSTRAGGYTF. CDR3 nucleotide sequence: TGTGCCAGCAGCACTCGAGCAGGGGGCTACACCTTC.

The V gene is TRBV21-1, the J gene TRBJ1-5. TRBV21-1 is designated a pseudogene. The CDR3 length is 19 residues. CDR3 nucleotide sequence: TGTGCCAGCAGCTTAAGACCCGTCGGGGGAAGAGGGGTGGGTCAGCCCCAGCATTTT. It encodes CASSLRPVGGRGVGQPQHF.

V gene TRBV6-5 combines with J gene TRBJ1-1, with TRBD1 matching over 7 bases. CDR1 MNHEY and CDR2 SVGAGI come from the germline V gene. The V segment lost 6 bases and the J segment 5 bases; nucleotides outside the gene matches: 6. The CDR3 has 13 amino acids. CDR3 coding DNA: TGTGCCAGCAGACCGACAGGGCGGACTGAAGCTTTCTTT. Encoded protein: CASRPTGRTEAFF.

The chain combines TRBV6-5 with TRBJ2-1; no firm D call. The CDR3 spans 14 residues. The V end was cut by 6 bases, the J end by 0 bases, with 9 bases between. Germline CDR1 and CDR2: MNHEY and SVGAGI. CDR3 DNA sequence: TGTGCCAGCAGAGACTTGAGCTCCTACAATGAGCAGTTCTTC. It translates to CASRDLSSYNEQFF.

This chain joins TRBV9 and TRBJ2-1; 10 positions match TRBD2. Trimming at V came to 4 bases and at J to 14 bases, leaving 18 bases not matched to a gene. CDR3 length: 16 amino acids. CDR1 SGDLS and CDR2 YYNGEE come from the germline V gene. The CDR3 region has the DNA TGTGCCAGCAGCACCAGCCCGACGACTAGCGGGTCCCCTGAGTTCTTC. It encodes CASSTSPTTSGSPEFF.

This clone was seen just once. The chain has TRBV6-6 and TRBJ2-2; D possibly corresponds to TRBD1 (5 bases). This CDR3 is built from 15 residues. V gave up 6 bases and J gave up 6 bases, with 17 bases separating them. The germline V gene encodes CDR1 MNHNY and CDR2 SVGAGI (reference sequence). The CDR3 protein is CASRAGSRNPGELFF. CDR3 sequence (DNA): TGTGCCAGCAGGGCAGGGTCTAGAAACCCCGGGGAGCTGTTTTTT.

The CDR3 nucleotides read TGTGCCAGTAGTATCTTAGGAGGGAGCTACACCTTC. The encoded protein is CASSILGGSYTF. The chain recombines TRBV19 with TRBJ1-2; no clear D. Germline V gene sequence: CDR1 LNHDA, CDR2 SQIVND (reference sequence). The CDR3 contains 12 residues. Trimming stripped 3 bases from V and 9 bases from J, with 11 bases between.

The genes are TRBV29-1 and TRBJ2-5; 12 positions agree with TRBD2. V dropped 4 bases and J dropped 2; count of bases not matched to a gene: 8. CDR3 size: 16 residues. CDR1 is SQVTM, CDR2 ANQGSEA, per germline. The CDR3 protein is CSVGRSTSGGQETQYF. The CDR3 DNA is TGCAGCGTTGGGAGGTCGACTAGCGGGGGACAAGAGACCCAGTACTTC. The full variable domain, completed using reference TRBV29-1 and TRBJ2-5, is SAVISQKPSRDICQRGTSLTIQCQVDSQVTMMFWYRQQPGQSLTLIATANQGSEATYESGFVIDKFPISRPNLTFSTLTVSNMSPEDSSIYLCSVGRSTSGGQETQYFGPGTRLLVL.